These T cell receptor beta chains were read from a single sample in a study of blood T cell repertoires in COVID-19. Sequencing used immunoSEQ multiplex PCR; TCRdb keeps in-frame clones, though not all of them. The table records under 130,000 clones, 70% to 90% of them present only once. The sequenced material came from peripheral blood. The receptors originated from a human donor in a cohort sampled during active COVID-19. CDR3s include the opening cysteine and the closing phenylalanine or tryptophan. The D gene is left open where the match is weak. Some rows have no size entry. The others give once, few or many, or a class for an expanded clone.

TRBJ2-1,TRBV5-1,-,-,CASSLVGDLSYNEQFF,TGCGCCAGCAGCTTGGTGGGCGATTTGTCCTACAATGAGCAGTTCTTC
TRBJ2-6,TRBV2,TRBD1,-,CASRTGQGSSGANVLTF,TGTGCCAGCAGGACGGGACAGGGAAGCTCTGGGGCCAACGTCCTGACTTTC
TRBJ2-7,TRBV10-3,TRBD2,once,CAISEGGLAGGPNWYEQYF,TGTGCCATCAGTGAGGGGGGACTAGCGGGAGGGCCCAATTGGTACGAGCAGTACTTC
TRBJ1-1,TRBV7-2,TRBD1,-,CASSALDRGRPGTEAFF,TGTGCCAGCAGCGCGTTAGACAGGGGGCGCCCCGGGACTGAAGCTTTCTTT
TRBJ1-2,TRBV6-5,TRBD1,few,CASSYTGQGSGYTF,TGTGCCAGCAGTTACACGGGACAGGGAAGCGGCTACACCTTC
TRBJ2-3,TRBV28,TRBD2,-,CASSPSGSRKDTQYF,TGTGCCAGCAGTCCTAGCGGGAGCCGGAAAGATACGCAGTATTTT
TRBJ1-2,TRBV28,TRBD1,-,CASSLPASGGGGYTF,TGTGCCAGCAGTTTACCGGCCTCAGGGGGCGGTGGCTACACCTTC
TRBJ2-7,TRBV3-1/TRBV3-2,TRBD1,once,CASSQDPGQSYEQYF,TGTGCCAGCAGCCAAGATCCGGGACAGTCCTACGAGCAGTACTTC
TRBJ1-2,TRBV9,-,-,CASSVDGGAGYGYTF,TGTGCCAGCAGCGTAGATGGGGGGGCCGGCTATGGCTACACCTTC
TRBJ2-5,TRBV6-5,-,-,CATLWQQETQYF,TGTGCCACCTTGTGGCAGCAAGAGACCCAGTACTTC
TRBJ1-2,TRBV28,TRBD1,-,CASSLPLGTGYGYTF,TGTGCCAGCAGTTTACCCCTCGGGACAGGCTATGGCTACACCTTC
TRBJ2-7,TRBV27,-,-,CASSYRLTYEQYF,TGTGCCAGCAGTTACAGGTTAACCTACGAGCAGTACTTC
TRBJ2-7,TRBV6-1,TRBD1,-,CASSGDSGPFSYEQYF,TGTGCCAGCAGTGGGGACAGTGGCCCTTTTTCCTACGAGCAGTACTTC
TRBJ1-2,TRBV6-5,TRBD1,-,CASSYSGWGQNYGYTF,TGTGCCAGCAGTTACTCAGGCTGGGGACAGAACTATGGCTACACCTTC
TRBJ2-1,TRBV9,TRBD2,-,CASSPSGGGEQFF,TGTGCCAGCAGCCCCTCGGGGGGGGGTGAGCAGTTCTTC